This TCR beta chain was captured by sequencing in a study of cytomegalovirus exposure and HLA in healthy donors. The assay was immunoSEQ multiplex PCR, and TCRdb's table has in-frame clones only and misses some. The sample shows approximately 230,000 clones, about 88% of them seen only once. The CDR3 is 12 amino acids. Germline values: CDR1 GTSNPN, CDR2 SVGIG (reference sequence). V lost 8 bases and J 0 bases, leaving 11 bases between the germline ends. The sequencing sample was made of PBMCs. The sequence came from a man between 18 and 29 years old in good health and CMV-seropositive. V usage is TRBV30 and J usage is TRBJ2-7; either TRBD1 or TRBD2 may fit D (5 bases each). The CDR3 protein is CAGQGDSYEQYF. The CDR3 DNA is TGTGCCGGCCAGGGAGACTCCTACGAGCAGTACTTC.